The next 24 T cell receptor beta chains were all read from a single sample in a study of CD8+ T cells in alopecia areata (dated by TCRdb to 2017 to 2018). This sample's treatment or condition label indicates: oral pan-JAK inhibitor, 5-10 mg twice daily. The protocol used for the library was the immunoSEQ multiplex PCR assay. For TCR sequencing, RNA was extracted from every sample and reverse transcribed into cDNA to serve as template. TCRdb re-hosts the immuneACCESS table, in-frame sequences only. Its copies lack some clones; in the studies checked, an unresolved V gene accounts for under half of them, and the cause for the rest is not known. The sample table holds a few hundred thousand clones, of which 66% were seen once. Roughly 1.2% of the sample is taken by the ten largest. The sample here was CD4+ T cells sorted from blood, taken between weeks 44 and 45, from a patient treated with tofacitinib. All receptors come from a human donor with alopecia areata.

The chain combines TRBV4-1 with TRBJ1-6, with D uncertain. Deletions cut 0 bases from V and 8 bases from J, with 11 bases between. The CDR3 runs to 15 residues. CDR1 MGHRA and CDR2 YSYEKL come from the germline V gene. The CDR3: CASSQDRAQYSPLHF. Here the CDR3 DNA reads TGCGCCAGCAGCCAAGACCGGGCCCAATATTCACCCCTCCACTTT.

The V and J genes are TRBV7-2 and TRBJ2-1, with a possible D match to TRBD1 (5 bases). CDR1 is SGHTA, CDR2 FQGNSA, per germline. The CDR3 spans 14 residues. V was shortened by 6 bases and J by 4 bases, with 13 bases between the two germline ends. Here the CDR3 reads CASSERQRYNEQFF. For the CDR3, the DNA is TGTGCCAGCAGTGAGAGACAGAGATACAATGAGCAGTTCTTC.

The rearrangement joins TRBV25-1 to TRBJ2-1; D not certain. Germline CDR1 reads MGHDK; CDR2 reads SYGVNS. The CDR3 totals 12 residues. The ends were cut back, 3 bases at V and 6 bases at J, with 6 bases in the middle. CDR3 bases: TGTGCCAGCAGTGATTATGTCAATGAGCAGTTCTTC. Amino acid sequence: CASSDYVNEQFF.

The gene calls are TRBV30 and TRBJ1-3; tentative D call: TRBD1 (6 bases). CDR3 length equals 10 residues. Trimming left V 7 bases short and J 9 bases short, with 10 bases between. CDR1 is GTSNPN, CDR2 SVGIG, per germline (reference sequence). CDR3 coding DNA: TGTGCCTCGGGCAGGGGCACCATATATTTT. Its protein is CASGRGTIYF.

The rearrangement uses TRBV2 and TRBJ2-1, with D unclear. V was shortened by 2 bases and J by 5 bases, with 4 bases between the two germline ends. This CDR3 contains 12 residues. Per germline, CDR1 SNHLY and CDR2 FYNNEI. The CDR3 sequence is CASSERDNEQFF. The CDR3 DNA is TGTGCCAGCAGTGAAAGGGACAATGAGCAGTTCTTC.

The V gene is TRBV29-1, the J gene TRBJ1-1, with 8 bases that match TRBD1. CDR1 and CDR2 (germline): SQVTM, ANQGSEA. Trimming took 0 bases from V and 10 from J; bases not matched to a gene: 1. This CDR3 has 11 amino acids. CDR3 in amino acids: CSVEDGQGAFF. The CDR3 nucleotides are TGCAGCGTTGAAGACGGACAGGGAGCTTTCTTT.

The J gene is TRBJ1-5, the V gene TRBV19; 8 nucleotides line up with TRBD1. The length of the CDR3 is 14 residues. The trim removed 7 bases at V and 1 base at J, leaving 3 bases unmatched. Germline V lookup: CDR1 LNHDA, CDR2 SQIVND (reference sequence). The CDR3 reads CASKDRVSNQPQHF. The CDR3 coding sequence is TGTGCCAGTAAGGACAGGGTGAGCAATCAGCCCCAGCATTTT.

The chain combines TRBV29-1 with TRBJ1-1; TRBD1 matches 9 bases. Germline loops: CDR1 SQVTM, CDR2 ANQGSEA. With 7 bases clipped from V and 3 bases from J, the junction kept 9 bases outside the gene matches. This CDR3 is 14 amino acids long. CDR3 in amino acids: CSGTGALGDTEAFF. The CDR3, as DNA: TGCAGCGGGACAGGGGCATTAGGCGACACTGAAGCTTTCTTT.

J is TRBJ2-3 and V is TRBV9; 9 bases line up with TRBD1. Trimming at V came to 0 bases and at J to 6 bases, leaving 2 bases not matched to a gene. Germline assignment: CDR1 SGDLS and CDR2 YYNGEE. This CDR3 comprises 14 residues. The CDR3 nucleotides read TGTGCCAGCAGCGTAGGGACAGGGGTGGATACGCAGTATTTT. Translated, it gives CASSVGTGVDTQYF.

The chain uses TRBV27 and TRBJ1-1; 9 bases line up with TRBD1. Losses at the gene ends were 2 bases for V and 1 base for J; bases not matched to a gene: 11. Germline CDR1 reads MNHEY; CDR2 reads SMNVEV (reference sequence). There are 18 residues in the CDR3. This CDR3 reads CASSLRPGQGRANTEAFF. CDR3 DNA: TGTGCCAGCAGTTTACGCCCAGGACAGGGGAGGGCGAACACTGAAGCTTTCTTT.

The chain combines TRBV30 with TRBJ2-7, with TRBD2 matching 11 bases. The V gene's germline CDR1 is GTSNPN and CDR2 SVGIG (reference sequence). After removal of 0 bases from V and 2 bases from J, the junction contained 12 bases not matched to a gene. The CDR3 sequence is 18 residues long. CDR3 sequence (DNA): TGTGCCTGGAGTGTACGTGAGGGACTAGCGGATACAGCCTACGAGCAGTACTTC. Protein: CAWSVREGLADTAYEQYF.

This clone was found once. The chain combines TRBV30 with TRBJ2-1; 7 bases match TRBD1. The germline CDR1 and CDR2 sequences are GTSNPN and SVGIG (reference sequence). The CDR3 length is 12 residues. V shed 7 bases and J 9 bases; nucleotides not matched to a gene: 9. The CDR3 sequence is CAFGQDDGEQFF. In DNA form, the CDR3 reads TGTGCCTTCGGACAGGACGATGGTGAGCAGTTCTTC.

The CDR3 spells CASSQGVANEQFF. For the CDR3, the DNA is TGTGCCAGCAGTCAGGGGGTGGCCAATGAGCAGTTCTTC. The rearrangement uses TRBV7-2 and TRBJ2-1, with 7 bases matching TRBD1. The CDR3 length is 13 residues. Looked up from germline, CDR1 is SGHTA and CDR2 is FQGNSA. Trimming cost V 6 bases and J 6 bases; bases outside gene matches: 5.

This chain uses TRBV27 with TRBJ1-2; 9 positions agree with TRBD1. This CDR3 comprises 12 residues. Germline V gene sequence: CDR1 MNHEY, CDR2 SMNVEV (reference sequence). J lost 13 bases, V lost 2 bases, and 5 bases had no gene match. The CDR3 region has the DNA TGTGCCAGCAGTTTAAACAGGGGGCCTGTCACCTTC. Translated, it gives CASSLNRGPVTF.

The V call is TRBV6-1, the J call TRBJ2-3, with TRBD1 matching 12 bases. J lost 5 bases, V lost 6 bases, and 3 bases had no gene match. The CDR3 has 14 amino acids. CDR1 and CDR2 (germline): MNHNS, SASEGT. The CDR3 DNA sequence: TGTGCCAGCAGGGGACAGGGGGCTGGAGATACGCAGTATTTT. Encoded protein: CASRGQGAGDTQYF.

The chain recombines TRBV5-1 with TRBJ1-1; 9 positions match TRBD1. Germline CDR1 is SGHRS and CDR2 is YFSETQ. CDR3 length equals 16 residues. Trimming took 4 bases from V and 5 from J; bases not matched to a gene: 12. The CDR3 sequence is CASSRRDRDVGTEAFF. In nucleotides, the CDR3 is TGCGCCAGCAGCCGCCGGGACAGGGATGTCGGTACTGAAGCTTTCTTT.

The chain has TRBV9 and TRBJ1-1; 8 bases are shared with TRBD1. Germline values: CDR1 SGDLS, CDR2 YYNGEE. This CDR3 spans 12 amino acids. The V segment lost 2 bases and the J segment 8 bases; nucleotides outside the gene matches: 2. The CDR3 is CASSVGTGEAFF. CDR3 in DNA: TGTGCCAGCAGCGTGGGGACAGGAGAAGCTTTCTTT.

The table lists this clone with a count of one. The chain carries TRBV2 and TRBJ2-1, with D perhaps given as TRBD1 or TRBD2 (5 bases each). CDR3 length equals 16 residues. The V and J ends lost 6 bases and 5 bases respectively, with 20 bases between them. Germline-derived CDR1 and CDR2 are SNHLY and FYNNEI. For the CDR3, the DNA is TGTGCCAGCAGCTACCTTACCGGGACGGTGAACAATGAGCAGTTCTTC. The encoded protein is CASSYLTGTVNNEQFF.

The chain uses TRBV29-1 and TRBJ1-1; D remains ambiguous. The V gene's germline CDR1 is SQVTM and CDR2 ANQGSEA. Trimming pared 5 bases from V and 7 bases from J, leaving 14 bases between. The CDR3 is 12 residues long. As DNA, the CDR3 is TGCAGCGTTTCGGACCTTTTTGGTGAAGCTTTCTTT. This translates into CSVSDLFGEAFF. Based on the CDR3 plus reference TRBV29-1 and TRBJ1-1, the full variable domain is SAVISQKPSRDICQRGTSLTIQCQVDSQVTMMFWYRQQPGQSLTLIATANQGSEATYESGFVIDKFPISRPNLTFSTLTVSNMSPEDSSIYLCSVSDLFGEAFFGQGTRLTVV.

J is TRBJ2-3 and V is TRBV19; D gene uncertain. CDR1 is LNHDA, CDR2 SQIVND, per germline (reference sequence). The CDR3 length is 13 residues. Trimming removed 4 bases at V and 6 bases at J, with 11 bases between. The CDR3 DNA is TGTGCCAGTAGTAACCCCCAAACCGATACGCAGTATTTT. Translating it yields CASSNPQTDTQYF. The whole variable domain, remainder taken from reference TRBV19 and TRBJ2-3, is DGGITQSPKYLFRKEGQNVTLSCEQNLNHDAMYWYRQDPGQGLRLIYYSQIVNDFQKGDIAEGYSVSREKKESFPLTVTSAQKNPTAFYLCASSNPQTDTQYFGPGTRLTVL.

The CDR3 coding sequence is TGTGCCAGCTCACCACCGTCAGCTCCAGATACGCAGTATTTT. Translation: CASSPPSAPDTQYF. V gene TRBV18 combines with J gene TRBJ2-3; D is unclear. There are 14 residues in the CDR3. The V gene lost 0 bases and the J gene lost 4 bases, with 8 bases spanning the gap. Germline V lookup: CDR1 KGHSH, CDR2 LQKENI.

As for this clone: Additional DNA sequences in this sample encode the identical CDR3. The chain employs TRBV30 and TRBJ1-5; D uncertain. The CDR3 runs 13 residues. Trimming shortened V by 2 bases and J by 0 bases, and 5 bases separated the two germline ends. Germline loops: CDR1 GTSNPN, CDR2 SVGIG (reference sequence). The CDR3 sequence: CAWSKDSNQPQHF. CDR3 DNA: TGTGCCTGGAGTAAGGATAGCAATCAGCCCCAGCATTTT.

The table lists this clone with a few counts. The rearrangement uses TRBV6-1 and TRBJ2-1; TRBD2 might be the D (5 bases). Germline CDR1 MNHNS, CDR2 SASEGT. This CDR3 is built from 13 residues. V lost 6 bases, J lost 9 bases, and 15 bases lay in between. The CDR3 DNA reads as TGTGCCAGCAGGAGGGCGGGCATTGCTGAGCAGTTCTTC. Translating gives CASRRAGIAEQFF.

This rearrangement joins TRBV5-1 to TRBJ2-5; maybe TRBD2 (6 bases). Germline CDR1 reads SGHRS; CDR2 reads YFSETQ. The CDR3 length is 13 residues. Trimming cost V 6 bases and J 10 bases, with 19 bases left between them. DNA of the CDR3: TGCGCCAGCAAGGAGCAACTAGCCGCTCTCCAGTACTTC. It encodes CASKEQLAALQYF.